The source of this T cell receptor beta chain is a study of response to subunit inactivated influenza vaccine. Whole-study findings and limits: T cells newly recruited by each seasonal influenza vaccination are few, the authors suggested.

This clonotype was seen many times. The target antigen is unknown. Via MiXCR, TCRdb re-called the RT-PCR reads, giving one row per CDR3 protein. The repertoire holds roughly 700,000 distinct CDR3 sequences, about 14% seen once, with around 7.3% in the top ten. The receptor's source is a man in his fifties who received an inactivated influenza vaccine. The sample consisted of PBMCs from blood, taken around two weeks before vaccination.

The CDR3 nucleotides read TGTGCCAGCAGCTTACAGGTTGGGCAGCCCCAGCATTTT. It yields the protein CASSLQVGQPQHF. The chain joins TRBV12-3 or TRBV12-4 to TRBJ1-5, with D possibly being TRBD1 (5 bases). The CDR3 has 13 residues. V lost 6 bases, J lost 7 bases, and 13 bases lay in between.